This paragraph covers one TCR beta chain sequence. What it binds is unknown. The sample is drawn from a study of T cell repertoires in cytomegalovirus infection. Study outcomes and limitations: Predominance within the ex vivo response was attributable to HLA-C-restricted CMV-specific TCR beta clonotypes.

Germline V lookup: CDR1 SNHLY, CDR2 FYNNEI. This CDR3 region has 14 residues. The germline V and J ends were trimmed by 4 bases and 4 bases, with 10 bases remaining between them. TCRdb called the reads again in MiXCR, with one record for every CDR3 protein. The sample carries fewer than 550,000 distinct CDR3 sequences, 25% to 40% recorded once. The receptor was isolated from a human donor in good health (CMV status not recorded). Some clones in this sample may be carry-over from other donors' samples. This sequence joins TRBV2 and TRBJ2-2; D not certain. Material for sequencing was PBMCs. The CDR3 region is CASSVLETTGELFF. CDR3 sequence (DNA): TGTGCCAGCAGTGTTTTGGAGACCACCGGGGAGCTGTTTTTT.